Presented here are 10 T cell receptor beta chains from one specimen sequenced in a study of T cells in women clearing cervical HPV infection. Sequencing used immunoSEQ multiplex PCR; TCRdb keeps in-frame clones, though not all of them. The listing contains approximately 41,000 clones. Sequencing was carried out using blood buffy coat. Receptor source: a woman between 18 and 75 years old with a cervical HPV16 infection that either progressed to CIN3+ or cleared (not recorded which).

With regard to this clone: The read terminates 3 residues before the CDR3 end, so the remaining end is supplied by the germline J gene. This rearrangement joins TRBV20-1 to TRBJ1-2; D is undetermined. There are 13 residues in the CDR3. Per the germline V gene, CDR1 is DFQATT and CDR2 is SNEGSKA (reference sequence). V gave up 1 base and J gave up 3 bases, with 9 bases separating them. Partial CDR3 DNA: TGCAGTGCTAGAGTATTCAGTTACTATGGC. Its translation: CSARVFSYYG. The complete CDR3 sequence is CSARVFSYYGYTF.

As for this clone: The CDR3 end lies 3 residues beyond the end of the read and is filled in from the germline J gene. This chain connects TRBV5-1 to TRBJ2-3; D is perhaps TRBD1 (6 bases). Trimming removed 0 bases at V and 0 bases at J, with 11 bases between. This CDR3 has 16 amino acids. Germline V CDR1 and CDR2: SGHRS, YFSETQ. CDR3 DNA, as far as it was read: TGCGCCAGCAGCTTGGCAGGGGTGGGGAGCACAGATACG. Translation: CASSLAGVGSTDT. The full CDR3 is CASSLAGVGSTDTQYF.

Details on this clone: The read stops 3 residues short of the end of the CDR3; the missing end is completed from the germline J gene. This chain links TRBV5-1 with TRBJ2-2; D gene uncertain. The germline V gene has CDR1 SGHRS and CDR2 YFSETQ. The CDR3 runs to 15 residues. V was pared by 1 base and J by 4 bases, with 11 bases between. The part of the CDR3 DNA that was read is TGCGCCAGCAGCTTGTTTCCCGGTCGCACCGGGGAG. The encoded protein is CASSLFPGRTGE. The whole CDR3 sequence reads CASSLFPGRTGELFF.

About this clone itself: The DNA ends 3 residues before the CDR3 does, and the rest of the CDR3 is filled in from the germline J gene. The chain combines TRBV20-1 with TRBJ2-2; 8 bases are shared with TRBD1. Losses at the gene ends were 5 bases for V and 4 bases for J; bases not matched to a gene: 9. The CDR3 has 15 amino acids. Germline lookup yields CDR1 DFQATT and CDR2 SNEGSKA (reference sequence). CDR3 DNA, as far as it was read: TGCAGTGCTTCCCGGACAGGGACGGGCACCGGGGAG. It specifies CSASRTGTGTGE. The CDR3 reads in full as CSASRTGTGTGELFF.

A remark on this clone: The CDR3 end is not reached by the read, which stops 3 residues before it; the germline J gene fills it in. V usage is TRBV19 and J usage is TRBJ1-2, with a weak D call TRBD1 (5 bases). The CDR3 totals 14 residues. Per germline, CDR1 LNHDA and CDR2 SQIVND (reference sequence). The CDR3 DNA, read in part, is TGTGCCAGTAGTATAGGACCGCAGGGAGGAGGC. The encoded protein is CASSIGPQGGG. The entire CDR3 reads CASSIGPQGGGYTF.

A word on this clone: Read coverage stops 3 residues before the CDR3 terminus; the germline J gene supplies the remainder. The chain joins TRBV18 to TRBJ2-1, with a possible D match to TRBD1 (8 bases). Looked up from germline, CDR1 is KGHSH and CDR2 is LQKENI. The CDR3 is 14 amino acids. V was trimmed by 4 bases and J by 8 bases, leaving 15 bases between them. The CDR3 reads CASSRQGRDDEQFF. Partial CDR3 DNA: TGTGCCAGCTCACGACAGGGGAGGGACGATGAG.

This clone is labeled medium-sized (0.01 to 0.1%) based on frequency. The CDR3 is cut off 3 residues early in the read; its end comes from the germline J gene. This chain joins TRBV29-1 and TRBJ1-5, with a possible D match to TRBD1 (6 bases). Germline-derived CDR1 and CDR2 are SQVTM and ANQGSEA. CDR3 length equals 13 residues. V was trimmed by 6 bases and J by 7 bases, leaving 16 bases between them. This CDR3 reads CSVLTGLGQPQHF. CDR3 bases read: TGCAGCGTCCTAACAGGGTTAGGGCAGCCC.

Details on this clone: With the read ending 3 residues before the CDR3 end, the germline J gene is used to fill in that end. The V and J genes are TRBV5-5 and TRBJ2-6, with TRBD1 identical over 7 bases. J was trimmed by 4 bases and V by 2 bases; bases with no gene match: 3. CDR1 is SGHKS and CDR2 is YYEKEE in the germline V gene (reference sequence). The CDR3 consists of 15 residues. The CDR3 reads CASSLGGDGANVLTF. CDR3 DNA, as far as it was read: TGTGCCAGCAGCTTAGGGGGCGACGGGGCCAACGTC.

Notes on this clone: Read coverage stops 3 residues before the CDR3 terminus; the germline J gene supplies the remainder. The chain couples TRBV29-1 to TRBJ1-1; TRBD1 aligns across 7 bases. V lost 7 bases, J lost 4 bases, and 9 bases stayed unmatched. This CDR3 is 13 amino acids long. From germline, CDR1 is SQVTM and CDR2 ANQGSEA. The CDR3 bases that were read are TGCAGCGCTATCCAGACAGGGCGCACTGAA. This codes for CSAIQTGRTE. The CDR3 in its entirety is CSAIQTGRTEAFF. The full variable domain, in which reference TRBV29-1 and TRBJ1-1 provide the parts outside the CDR3, is SAVISQKPSRDICQRGTSLTIQCQVDSQVTMMFWYRQQPGQSLTLIATANQGSEATYESGFVIDKFPISRPNLTFSTLTVSNMSPEDSSIYLCSAIQTGRTEAFFGQGTRLTVV.

About this clone: The missing CDR3 end, 3 residues past where the read stops, is filled in from the germline J gene. V gene TRBV5-1 combines with J gene TRBJ1-5; perhaps TRBD1 as D (6 bases). The CDR3 loop spans 14 amino acids. Germline assignment: CDR1 SGHRS and CDR2 YFSETQ. The ends were cut back, 0 bases at V and 7 bases at J, with 11 bases in the middle. Partial CDR3 DNA: TGCGCCAGCAGCTTGGCACAGGGTACCCAGCCC. This codes for CASSLAQGTQP. The complete CDR3 sequence is CASSLAQGTQPQHF.